This TCR beta chain is drawn from a study of beta chain features in type 1 diabetes. Findings and caveats of the study: Type 1 diabetes patients had moderately but significantly shorter TCRB CDR3s in all four CD4+ subsets.

About this clone itself: Antigen specificity is unknown.

Germline V gives CDR1 SQVTM, CDR2 ANQGSEA. The CDR3 is 15 amino acids. Trimming removed 5 bases from V and 4 bases from J; junction bases left unmatched: 8. Every isolated RNA sample was fully reverse transcribed, so sequencing captured expressed TCRB transcripts. Repertoires were generated with immunoSEQ multiplex PCR, while TCRdb's copy carries only in-frame clones and drops some. Here the sample spans over 200,000 clones, around 9.9% being singletons. The TCR sequence derives from a man aged 25-45 years with type 1 diabetes. The material sequenced was naive CD4+ T cells from blood. The J gene is TRBJ1-6, the V gene TRBV29-1, with 7 bases identical to TRBD1. CDR3 sequence (DNA): TGCAGCGTTCTCTCCGGGACAGATTATAATTCACCCCTCCACTTT. Amino acids: CSVLSGTDYNSPLHF.